This T cell receptor beta chain was sequenced in a study of T cell responses to AZD1222 COVID-19 vaccine. General study points: Two AZD1222 doses significantly raised spike-specific TCR breadth and depth over controls. Donors in the cohort were predominantly white British and more often female, and clonal diversity was possibly underestimated.

TCRdb's copy holds only in-frame clones and misses some; the assay was immunoSEQ multiplex PCR. This table holds under 140,000 clones, 80% to 95% found once. The CDR3 runs to 11 residues. Germline V gene lookup returns CDR1 GTSNPN and CDR2 SVGIG (reference sequence). The V end was cut by 3 bases, the J end by 6 bases, with 8 bases between. Worth noting for this clone: What it binds is not known.

The sequence was collected from an adult in good health. This specimen was peripheral blood, taken on day 0 of AZD1222 vaccination. This rearrangement joins TRBV30 to TRBJ1-1; D is uncertain. CDR3 DNA: TGTGCCTGGAGCCACAGATCTGAAGCTTTCTTT. Its translation is CAWSHRSEAFF. The entire variable domain, with the rest obtained from reference TRBV30 and TRBJ1-1, is as follows: SQTIHQWPATLVQPVGSPLSLECTVEGTSNPNLYWYRQAAGRGLQLLFYSVGIGQISSEVPQNLSASRPQDRQFILSSKKLLLSDSGFYLCAWSHRSEAFFGQGTRLTVV.